This record concerns one TCR beta chain sequence. Its antigen is not identified. This sample was taken from a study of T-cell memory formation after mild COVID-19. The wider study: Clustering of TCRs was largely donor specific. The study's findings and limits: Mostly located in CM and EM were contracting CD4+ clones, with contracting CD8+ clones located in EMRA.

TCRdb itself ran the 5' RACE reads through MiXCR, one entry per CDR3 protein. The repertoire holds about 390,000 distinct CDR3 sequences, 15% to 20% seen once, with roughly 21% in the top ten. V was shortened by 0 bases and J by 3 bases, with 10 bases between the two germline ends. The CDR3 totals 14 residues. Per the germline V gene, CDR1 is SGHRS and CDR2 is YFSETQ. The clonotype was recovered from a young man who had mild COVID-19 (a few samples of this study predate the infection). Cell type and time point are not known. Material for sequencing was PBMCs or a T cell subset sorted from them (not recorded which). The chain carries TRBV5-1 and TRBJ2-7; no reliable D call. The CDR3 coding sequence is TGCGCCAGCAGCTTGGCCTGGGGTCACTACGAGCAGTACGTC. Translated, it gives CASSLAWGHYEQYV.